These 21 T cell receptor beta chains were all obtained from the same sample, sequenced in a study of blood T cell repertoires in COVID-19. Generated by immunoSEQ multiplex PCR, the TCRdb table keeps only in-frame clones and is missing some. This sample yields under 250,000 clones, of which 80% to 95% are seen a single time; around 0.83% belongs to the top ten. Sequenced input: peripheral blood. These receptors came from a man aged 25-45 years with COVID-19, enrolled during active disease.

V and J are TRBV5-6 and TRBJ2-7, with a tentative D call TRBD2 (5 bases). Per the germline V gene, CDR1 is SGHDT and CDR2 is YYEEEE. The CDR3 runs 14 residues. Deletions cut 1 base from V and 6 bases from J, with 14 bases between. CDR3 amino acids: CASSLWSASLEQYF. In DNA form, the CDR3 reads TGTGCCAGCAGCTTGTGGTCCGCTAGCCTCGAGCAGTACTTC.

The chain is built from TRBV7-9 and TRBJ2-7, with 8 nucleotides matching TRBD2. The J segment lost 0 bases and the V segment lost 4 bases, leaving 5 bases of the junction unmatched. Germline V gene sequence: CDR1 SEHNR, CDR2 FQNEAQ (reference sequence). The CDR3 runs to 15 residues. The CDR3 loop is CASSSTTSGSYEQYF. The CDR3 region has the DNA TGTGCCAGCAGCTCGACTACTAGCGGCTCCTACGAGCAGTACTTC.

The chain is built from TRBV5-6 and TRBJ1-1; tentatively, D is TRBD1 (5 bases). The CDR3 spans 13 residues. Trimming left V 4 bases short and J 7 bases short, with 14 bases between. The germline CDR1 and CDR2 sequences are SGHDT and YYEEEE. DNA of the CDR3: TGTGCCAGCAGCCTTGCCGGACACGGTGAAGCTTTCTTT. Protein: CASSLAGHGEAFF.

This chain links TRBV29-1 with TRBJ1-6, with 8 bases aligning to TRBD1. V shed 6 bases, J shed 8 bases, and the junction held 6 bases outside the gene matches. Germline V gene lookup returns CDR1 SQVTM and CDR2 ANQGSEA. The CDR3 spans 13 residues. The CDR3 loop is CSVRDRIDSPLHF. Written as DNA, the CDR3 is TGCAGCGTCAGGGACAGGATAGATTCACCCCTCCACTTT.

The chain joins TRBV10-3 to TRBJ1-6, with no clear D. This CDR3 has 16 residues. Germline V gene lookup returns CDR1 ENHRY and CDR2 SYGVKD. V lost 8 bases to trimming and J lost 6 bases, with 20 bases between them. DNA for the CDR3: TGTGCCATCGGGGAGGATAATCTAATTACTAATTCACCCCTCCACTTT. Translation gives CAIGEDNLITNSPLHF.

The V gene is TRBV19, the J gene TRBJ1-4, with D unclear. Germline V lookup: CDR1 LNHDA, CDR2 SQIVND (reference sequence). The CDR3 consists of 15 residues. The V end was cut by 3 bases, the J end by 0 bases, with 8 bases between. The CDR3 sequence: CASSIQTATNEKLFF. In DNA, the CDR3 is TGTGCCAGTAGTATTCAAACTGCAACTAATGAAAAACTGTTTTTT. Full variable domain (remainder filled in from reference TRBV19 and TRBJ1-4): DGGITQSPKYLFRKEGQNVTLSCEQNLNHDAMYWYRQDPGQGLRLIYYSQIVNDFQKGDIAEGYSVSREKKESFPLTVTSAQKNPTAFYLCASSIQTATNEKLFFGSGTQLSVL.

This chain connects TRBV7-2 to TRBJ1-3; 7 bases are a match to TRBD1. CDR3 length equals 17 residues. V lost 0 bases, J lost 1 base, and 6 bases stayed unmatched. Germline-derived CDR1 and CDR2 are SGHTA and FQGNSA. In DNA, the CDR3 is TGTGCCAGCAGCTTAGCGACCTTACAGGGGTCTGGAAACACCATATATTTT. Translation: CASSLATLQGSGNTIYF.

The V call is TRBV5-1, the J call TRBJ1-1; a possible D gene is TRBD1 (5 bases). The CDR3 loop spans 15 amino acids. The ends were cut back, 0 bases at V and 4 bases at J, with 13 bases in the middle. CDR1 SGHRS and CDR2 YFSETQ come from the germline V gene. DNA for the CDR3: TGCGCCAGCAGCTTGGGCTTCGGGGGGTCCACTGAAGCTTTCTTT. It is translated as CASSLGFGGSTEAFF.

This clone has only one observation. DNA of the CDR3: TGCAGTGCTCCACAAGGGACAGGGCAGTACTTC. Amino acids: CSAPQGTGQYF. The rearrangement links TRBV20-1 to TRBJ2-7; 8 positions match TRBD1. CDR1 is DFQATT, CDR2 SNEGSKA, per germline (reference sequence). V lost 5 bases, J lost 9 bases, and 6 bases stayed unmatched. The CDR3 sequence is 11 residues long.

This chain links TRBV5-1 with TRBJ1-2; D gene unclear. The CDR3 consists of 13 residues. The V gene's germline CDR1 is SGHRS and CDR2 YFSETQ. V lost 1 base and J lost 2, with 6 bases in between. As DNA, the CDR3 is TGCGCCAGCAGCTTGATACAAAACTATGGCTACACCTTC. Its protein product is CASSLIQNYGYTF.

This clone has only one observation. The chain combines TRBV14 with TRBJ1-3, with D unclear. V was clipped by 4 bases and J by 8 bases, with 15 bases between them. Germline V gene lookup returns CDR1 SGHDN and CDR2 FVKESK. The CDR3 has 14 amino acids. The CDR3, as DNA: TGTGCCAGCAGCCCCCGGACTGGAGTGGACACCATATATTTT. This encodes CASSPRTGVDTIYF.

The rearrangement joins TRBV11-2 to TRBJ2-2, with TRBD1 matching over 7 bases. V was pared by 3 bases and J by 7 bases, with 5 bases of the junction left unmatched. This CDR3 is 14 amino acids long. Germline V gives CDR1 SGHAT, CDR2 FQNNGV. Written as DNA, the CDR3 is TGTGCCAGCAGCTTTTCAGGGGGAATCGGGGAGCTGTTTTTT. Its translation: CASSFSGGIGELFF.

This clone was observed once. J is TRBJ1-2 and V is TRBV9, with 8 bases that match TRBD1. Per germline, CDR1 SGDLS and CDR2 YYNGEE. The CDR3 totals 16 residues. The V segment lost 4 bases and the J segment 4 bases; nucleotides outside the gene matches: 12. CDR3 in DNA: TGTGCCAGCAGCTCAGGGGTGGGACAGGACTCCTATGGCTACACCTTC. Amino acid sequence: CASSSGVGQDSYGYTF.

The chain has TRBV4-1 and TRBJ2-7; 9 bases line up with TRBD1. The germline V gene has CDR1 MGHRA and CDR2 YSYEKL. This CDR3 comprises 16 residues. V dropped 1 base and J dropped 9; count of bases not matched to a gene: 13. The chain's CDR3 is CASSQVFATGGPSQYF. The CDR3 DNA reads as TGCGCCAGCAGCCAAGTGTTCGCGACAGGGGGGCCCTCGCAGTACTTC.

The CDR3 DNA is TGTGCCAGCGGCCTAGCGGCAGGGGAAAACGAGCAGTACTTC. It is translated as CASGLAAGENEQYF. The J gene is TRBJ2-7, the V gene TRBV6-5; D is possibly TRBD2 (7 bases). The germline gives CDR1 MNHEY, CDR2 SVGAGI. Trimming shortened V by 8 bases and J by 5 bases, and 19 bases separated the two germline ends. The CDR3 sequence is 14 residues long.

The chain joins TRBV2 to TRBJ2-7; D is undetermined. Between the trimmed V and J ends, which lost 5 bases and 1 base, there was a span of 21 bases. The CDR3 covers 17 residues. Germline V gene sequence: CDR1 SNHLY, CDR2 FYNNEI. This CDR3 is CASSFSMSTAESYEQYF. CDR3 in DNA: TGTGCCAGCAGTTTTTCTATGAGTACAGCAGAATCCTACGAGCAGTACTTC.

On this clone itself: Other DNA variants within this sample encode the same CDR3. This rearrangement joins TRBV2 to TRBJ1-1; TRBD1 is a possible D gene (6 bases). The CDR3 is made up of 13 amino acids. V was cut by 6 bases and J by 2 bases, with 10 bases left in between. The V gene's germline CDR1 is SNHLY and CDR2 FYNNEI. In nucleotides, the CDR3 is TGTGCCAGCAGCGGACAGTTAAACACTGAAGCTTTCTTT. This encodes CASSGQLNTEAFF.

This chain joins TRBV12-5 and TRBJ1-2, with D possibly being TRBD1 (6 bases). Germline CDR1 LGHNT, CDR2 FRNRAP. Trimming took 5 bases from V and 4 from J, leaving 14 bases between them. CDR3 length equals 14 residues. CDR3 nucleotide sequence: TGTGCTAGTGGTCAGAGCGGGGGGCGCTATGGCTACACCTTC. Translating gives CASGQSGGRYGYTF.

The CDR3 DNA reads as TGTGCCAGCAGCACAGGGGGCGCGAGCACTGAAGCTTTCTTT. This translates into CASSTGGASTEAFF. This rearrangement joins TRBV11-3 to TRBJ1-1; TRBD1 agrees at 9 bases. The CDR3 runs to 14 residues. Unmatched junction bases numbered 5, after V lost 5 bases and J lost 4 bases. The germline V gene has CDR1 SGHNT and CDR2 YENEEA.

In its sample, this clone was seen a few times. The chain has TRBV7-3 and TRBJ1-6; 7 nucleotides line up with TRBD1. Trimming removed 0 bases from V and 10 bases from J; junction bases left unmatched: 9. CDR1 and CDR2 (germline): SGHTA, FQGTGA. The CDR3 totals 16 residues. The CDR3 region has the DNA TGTGCCAGCAGCTTAACGCCCGACAGGGCAGGGTCACCCCTCCACTTT. Encoded protein: CASSLTPDRAGSPLHF.

This chain uses TRBV5-4 with TRBJ2-1; 7 bases are shared with TRBD1. CDR1 SGHNT and CDR2 YYREEE come from the germline V gene (reference sequence). V was pared by 2 bases and J by 9 bases, with 8 bases of the junction left unmatched. CDR3 size: 14 residues. The CDR3 coding sequence is TGTGCCAGCAGCTTCCTGACAGGGATGGGTGAGCAGTTCTTC. Encoded protein: CASSFLTGMGEQFF.